A selection of T cell receptor beta chains follows, all from one sample in a study of cytomegalovirus exposure and HLA in healthy donors. Produced via immunoSEQ multiplex PCR; TCRdb's table is partial and in-frame only. This sample has about 110,000 clones; approximately 82% occur once, and the top ten carry around a fifth. The material sequenced was PBMCs. The receptors were sampled from a man aged 25 to 45 in good health and CMV-seropositive. The CDR3 runs from the conserved cysteine through the conserved F or W. Fields, in order: CDR3 protein, CDR3 DNA, J gene, D gene, V gene, clone size. D genes are given only for firm matches. Some rows have no size entry. The others give once, few or many, or a class for an expanded clone.

CASSLRSGAPTDTQYF	TGTGCCAGCAGCCTGCGTAGCGGGGCTCCGACAGATACGCAGTATTTT	TRBJ2-3	TRBD2	TRBV9	once
CASSAGPSGNTIYF	TGTGCCAGCAGTGCAGGGCCCTCTGGAAACACCATATATTTT	TRBJ1-3	-	TRBV6-1	-
CASSLYRLAGRADTQYF	TGTGCCAGCAGTTTATATCGGTTGGCAGGGAGGGCAGATACGCAGTATTTT	TRBJ2-3	TRBD2	TRBV28	-
CASSLGGGYNEQFF	TGCGCCAGCAGCTTGGGTGGAGGCTACAATGAGCAGTTCTTC	TRBJ2-1	-	TRBV5-1	-
CASSPRGAGGLGTQYF	TGTGCCAGCAGCCCCCGCGGGGCGGGGGGCTTGGGTACGCAGTATTTT	TRBJ2-3	TRBD2	TRBV7-8	-
CSRPGFTEAFF	TGTTCCAGACCGGGGTTCACTGAAGCTTTCTTT	TRBJ1-1	-	TRBV7-9	-
CASSLAYEQYF	TGTGCCAGCAGCTTGGCGTACGAGCAGTACTTC	TRBJ2-7	-	TRBV5-8	-
CASSSGQVTRRDNEQFF	TGTGCCAGCAGCTCCGGACAGGTGACTAGGAGGGACAATGAGCAGTTCTTC	TRBJ2-1	-	TRBV7-9	once
CASRETSSGNTIYF	TGTGCCAGCAGGGAAACCAGCTCTGGAAACACCATATATTTT	TRBJ1-3	-	TRBV2	-
CASSDGGVPREQYF	TGTGCCAGCAGTGACGGGGGGGTCCCCCGCGAGCAGTACTTC	TRBJ2-7	TRBD2	TRBV6-1	-
CASSSPGQPQHF	TGTGCCAGCAGTTCCCCAGGTCAGCCCCAGCATTTT	TRBJ1-5	-	TRBV28	-
CAWSLGLAGAETQYF	TGTGCCTGGAGTCTTGGACTAGCGGGAGCGGAGACCCAGTACTTC	TRBJ2-5	TRBD2	TRBV30	few
CASTQVGETQYF	TGTGCCAGCACTCAGGTTGGGGAGACCCAGTACTTC	TRBJ2-5	-	TRBV11-3	-
CASKGNGFAQETQYF	TGTGCCAGCAAGGGGAACGGTTTCGCCCAAGAGACCCAGTACTTC	TRBJ2-5	-	TRBV6-6	few
CSTDRGQETQYF	TGCAGCACCGACAGGGGCCAAGAGACCCAGTACTTC	TRBJ2-5	TRBD1	TRBV29-1	-
CASSSPEGGQGNSNQPQHF	TGTGCCAGCAGTTCGCCCGAGGGGGGACAGGGGAATAGCAATCAGCCCCAGCATTTT	TRBJ1-5	TRBD1	TRBV28	-
CASSVRDSRGGRHF	TGTGCCAGTAGTGTACGGGACAGCCGGGGGGGTAGGCATTTT	TRBJ1-5	TRBD1	TRBV19	-
CASTPDRGFSNQPQHF	TGTGCCAGTACTCCGGACAGGGGGTTTAGCAATCAGCCCCAGCATTTT	TRBJ1-5	TRBD1	TRBV19	-
CASSIGFRSGRSTEQFF	TGTGCCAGTAGTATAGGATTCCGGAGCGGGAGATCGACTGAGCAGTTCTTC	TRBJ2-1	TRBD2	TRBV19	-
CASTPTGGTPPQHF	TGTGCCAGCACCCCGACAGGGGGCACCCCGCCCCAGCATTTT	TRBJ1-5	TRBD1	TRBV6-5	-
CASREQGSSNEQFF	TGTGCCAGCAGAGAACAGGGGTCCAGCAATGAGCAGTTCTTC	TRBJ2-1	TRBD1	TRBV11-3	-
CASSLEAEQFF	TGTGCCAGCAGCCTGGAAGCTGAGCAGTTCTTC	TRBJ2-1	-	TRBV5-6	-
CASSETPDIDSYEQYF	TGTGCCAGCAGCGAGACCCCGGACATCGACTCCTACGAGCAGTACTTC	TRBJ2-7	-	TRBV9	-